Each of the 27 T cell receptor beta chains below was sequenced from the same sample in a study of T cell responses to AZD1222 COVID-19 vaccine. TCRdb's copy holds only in-frame clones and misses some; the assay was immunoSEQ multiplex PCR. Of about 100,000 clones listed, approximately 87% are singletons. Sequencing was performed on peripheral blood, taken on day 0 of AZD1222 vaccination. These receptors all stem from an adult in good health.

V usage is TRBV7-9 and J usage is TRBJ2-7; no reliable D call. Germline CDR1 and CDR2: SEHNR and FQNEAQ (reference sequence). This CDR3 has 15 residues. The ends were cut back, 4 bases at V and 0 bases at J, with 13 bases in the middle. The CDR3 nucleotides read TGTGCCAGCAGCTGGGGATACACCTCCTCCTACGAGCAGTACTTC. Translation gives CASSWGYTSSYEQYF.

CDR3 sequence: CASRDGPYEQYF. CDR3 sequence (DNA): TGTGCCAGCAGGGACGGCCCCTACGAGCAGTACTTC. The V gene is TRBV19, the J gene TRBJ2-7; possibly TRBD1 or TRBD2 for D (5 bases each). This CDR3 has 12 residues. In germline, CDR1 is LNHDA, CDR2 SQIVND (reference sequence). V lost 9 bases, J lost 2 bases, and 11 bases lay in between.

The rearrangement uses TRBV10-3 and TRBJ2-5, with D possibly TRBD2 on 5 matching bases. Germline CDR1 and CDR2: ENHRY and SYGVKD. The CDR3 runs to 13 residues. V lost 10 bases, J lost 5 bases, and 17 bases lay in between. The CDR3 nucleotides read TGTGCCACCAGAGGGCCGTTGGCCGAGACCCAGTACTTC. This codes for CATRGPLAETQYF.

The V and J genes are TRBV21-1 and TRBJ1-1; TRBD1, the table's D call, lacks a check against the DNA. TRBV21-1 is a recognized pseudogene. CDR3 length equals 14 residues. The DNA of the CDR3 is TGTGCCAGCGGACAGGGGGCAAGGGGTACTGAAGCTTTCTTT. This translates into CASGQGARGTEAFF.

The chain is built from TRBV6-4 and TRBJ1-2, with 7 nucleotides matching TRBD1. The germline V gene has CDR1 MRHNA and CDR2 SNTAGT. The CDR3 length is 14 residues. V shed 6 bases and J 6 bases; nucleotides not matched to a gene: 10. This chain's CDR3 is CASSAQQGYDGYTF. The CDR3 DNA is TGTGCCAGCAGCGCCCAACAGGGGTACGATGGCTACACCTTC.

V and J are TRBV5-1 and TRBJ1-2; D possibly corresponds to TRBD1 (5 bases). V was shortened by 1 base and J by 5 bases, with 12 bases between the two germline ends. Germline CDR1 SGHRS, CDR2 YFSETQ. The CDR3 length is 14 residues. In DNA, the CDR3 is TGCGCCAGCAGCTTGCACGCCGACAGTTATGGCTACACCTTC. Amino acids: CASSLHADSYGYTF. Full variable domain (missing parts from reference TRBV5-1 and TRBJ1-2): KAGVTQTPRYLIKTRGQQVTLSCSPISGHRSVSWYQQTPGQGLQFLFEYFSETQRNKGNFPGRFSGRQFSNSRSEMNVSTLELGDSALYLCASSLHADSYGYTFGSGTRLTVV.

The chain combines TRBV5-6 with TRBJ2-2; D unresolved. V was shortened by 4 bases and J by 0 bases, with 13 bases between the two germline ends. Per germline, CDR1 SGHDT and CDR2 YYEEEE. This CDR3 comprises 16 residues. CDR3 bases: TGTGCCAGCAGCGCGTACAGCTTCGCGAACACCGGGGAGCTGTTTTTT. This encodes CASSAYSFANTGELFF. Combining the CDR3 with reference TRBV5-6 and TRBJ2-2 gives the whole variable domain DAGVTQSPTHLIKTRGQQVTLRCSPKSGHDTVSWYQQALGQGPQFIFQYYEEEERQRGNFPDRFSGHQFPNYSSELNVNALLLGDSALYLCASSAYSFANTGELFFGEGSRLTVL.

The chain carries TRBV27 and TRBJ2-3; 7 nucleotides line up with TRBD2. The CDR3 sequence is 13 residues long. The junction had 3 bases not matched to a gene; V was cut back by 8 bases and J by 1 base. The germline CDR1 and CDR2 sequences are MNHEY and SMNVEV (reference sequence). CDR3 nucleotide sequence: TGTGCCAGCCGAGGGAGGGGCACAGATACGCAGTATTTT. Residues: CASRGRGTDTQYF.

The V and J genes are TRBV6-2 or TRBV6-3 and TRBJ2-1; TRBD2 is a possible D gene (6 bases). Trimming took 6 bases from V and 6 from J, leaving 15 bases between them. The CDR3 totals 14 residues. Germline CDR1 reads MNHEY; CDR2 reads SVGEGT. The CDR3 protein is CASSLAGRLNEQFF. The CDR3 DNA reads TGTGCCAGCAGCCTTGCGGGACGCCTCAATGAGCAGTTCTTC.

This clone came up a few times. V and J are TRBV28 and TRBJ1-2; D unclear. The CDR3 sequence is 13 residues long. V was trimmed by 4 bases and J by 8 bases, leaving 14 bases between them. In germline, CDR1 is MDHEN, CDR2 SYDVKM. The CDR3 nucleotides read TGTGCCAGCAGTTGGCGCGCGGCCTCGGGCTACACCTTC. As protein: CASSWRAASGYTF.

The rearrangement uses TRBV4-2 and TRBJ2-2; D may be TRBD2 (5 bases). Germline CDR1 reads LGHNA; CDR2 reads YNFKEQ. This CDR3 has 16 residues. Trimming removed 3 bases at V and 0 bases at J, with 11 bases between. CDR3 loop: CASSHLDWSNTGELFF. The CDR3 DNA sequence: TGTGCCAGCAGCCACTTGGACTGGTCGAACACCGGGGAGCTGTTTTTT.

In nucleotides, the CDR3 is TGTGCCAGCAGTGAGGTGGACGAGCAGTACTTC. Translating it yields CASSEVDEQYF. The chain combines TRBV6-1 with TRBJ2-7; no firm D call. V lost 3 bases to trimming and J lost 5 bases, with 5 bases between them. The CDR3 spans 11 residues. CDR1 and CDR2 from the germline V gene are MNHNS and SASEGT.

The CDR3 coding sequence is TGCAGCGTAATCGGACAGGGAGCGAGGGAGACCCAGTACTTC. This translates into CSVIGQGARETQYF. V is TRBV29-1 and J is TRBJ2-5; 8 bases match TRBD1. After removal of 6 bases from V and 5 bases from J, the junction contained 11 bases not matched to a gene. This CDR3 spans 14 amino acids. Germline values: CDR1 SQVTM, CDR2 ANQGSEA.

V is TRBV20-1 and J is TRBJ2-3; tentative D call: TRBD1 (6 bases). Germline V gives CDR1 DFQATT, CDR2 SNEGSKA (reference sequence). The CDR3 has 16 amino acids. Trimming cost V 3 bases and J 1 base, with 17 bases left between them. This chain's CDR3 is CSASASGVKGTDTQYF. As DNA, the CDR3 is TGCAGTGCTAGTGCATCAGGGGTAAAAGGCACAGATACGCAGTATTTT.

Here the CDR3 reads CASSPRAGVNTEAFF. The CDR3 DNA reads TGTGCCAGCTCACCTCGGGCAGGGGTAAACACTGAAGCTTTCTTT. The chain is built from TRBV18 and TRBJ1-1; maybe TRBD1 (6 bases). This CDR3 has 15 residues. Trimming removed 3 bases from V and 2 bases from J, with 13 bases in between. The germline V gene has CDR1 KGHSH and CDR2 LQKENI.

This clone was seen a handful of times. The same CDR3 can be traced to other DNA sequences in this sample. J is TRBJ2-7 and V is TRBV5-1; 7 positions match TRBD1. Germline CDR1 is SGHRS and CDR2 is YFSETQ. The CDR3 has 14 amino acids. V lost 1 base to trimming and J lost 0 bases; unmatched junction nucleotides: 1. In DNA, the CDR3 is TGCGCCAGCAGCTTGCGGGACAGCTCCTACGAGCAGTACTTC. It translates to CASSLRDSSYEQYF. Supplemented by reference TRBV5-1 and TRBJ2-7, the full variable domain reads KAGVTQTPRYLIKTRGQQVTLSCSPISGHRSVSWYQQTPGQGLQFLFEYFSETQRNKGNFPGRFSGRQFSNSRSEMNVSTLELGDSALYLCASSLRDSSYEQYFGPGTRLTVT.

The V gene is TRBV7-3, the J gene TRBJ1-2; TRBD1 is a possible D gene (5 bases). The CDR3 totals 14 residues. Germline V lookup: CDR1 SGHTA, CDR2 FQGTGA. Deletions cut 5 bases from V and 5 bases from J, with 15 bases between. The CDR3 here is CASSPRTTRYGYTF. In nucleotides, the CDR3 is TGTGCCAGCAGCCCAAGGACAACCCGGTATGGCTACACCTTC.

This chain joins TRBV18 and TRBJ1-1, with D possibly matching TRBD1 (5 bases). Trimming pared 5 bases from V and 1 base from J, leaving 11 bases between. The germline CDR1 and CDR2 sequences are KGHSH and LQKENI. The CDR3 runs to 14 residues. CDR3 sequence (DNA): TGTGCCAGCTCAAAAGACGGGGGGAACACTGAAGCTTTCTTT. This translates into CASSKDGGNTEAFF.

This chain connects TRBV7-8 to TRBJ1-1, with D unclear. CDR1 is SGHVS, CDR2 FQNEAQ, per germline. The V and J ends lost 1 base and 1 base respectively, with 7 bases between them. The CDR3 totals 14 residues. The CDR3 is CASSLVSGNTEAFF. The CDR3 nucleotides read TGTGCCAGCAGCTTAGTTTCAGGGAACACTGAAGCTTTCTTT.

This sequence joins TRBV3-1 (or the pseudogene TRBV3-2) and TRBJ2-7; 10 nucleotides agree with TRBD2. The junction had 7 bases not matched to a gene; V was cut back by 6 bases and J by 2 bases. The CDR3 extends over 15 amino acids. Germline loops: CDR1 LGHDT, CDR2 YNNKEL (reference sequence). CDR3 protein: CASSTRLAGAYEQYF. CDR3 sequence (DNA): TGTGCCAGCAGTACTCGGCTAGCGGGGGCCTACGAGCAGTACTTC.

This clone has only a few counts. The chain recombines TRBV7-9 with TRBJ1-2; TRBD1 matches at 8 bases. The V segment lost 8 bases and the J segment 3 bases; nucleotides outside the gene matches: 14. Germline V gene sequence: CDR1 SEHNR, CDR2 FQNEAQ (reference sequence). The CDR3 has 16 residues. This CDR3 reads CASGRSQGAYDYGYTF. The CDR3 DNA sequence: TGTGCCAGCGGCCGGTCCCAGGGGGCTTATGACTATGGCTACACCTTC.

The chain couples TRBV19 to TRBJ1-5; the D gene is possibly TRBD1 (5 bases). Per the germline V gene, CDR1 is LNHDA and CDR2 is SQIVND (reference sequence). The CDR3 runs to 17 residues. The V end lost 6 bases, the J end lost 0 bases, and 18 bases lay between the germline ends. The CDR3 nucleotides are TGTGCCAGTAGCAAAACACCCCCGACAGATAGCAATCAGCCCCAGCATTTT. As protein: CASSKTPPTDSNQPQHF.

The V and J genes are TRBV4-1 and TRBJ2-4; D perhaps matches TRBD2 (6 bases). Germline assignment: CDR1 MGHRA and CDR2 YSYEKL. The V and J ends lost 0 bases and 6 bases respectively, with 12 bases between them. The CDR3 sequence is 15 residues long. The chain's CDR3 is CASSQDSGDSNIQYF. In DNA, the CDR3 is TGCGCCAGCAGCCAAGATTCGGGGGACTCAAACATTCAGTACTTC.

The chain combines TRBV6-1 with TRBJ1-6; 7 bases agree with TRBD1. Trimming removed 2 bases from V and 6 bases from J; junction bases left unmatched: 4. Germline V CDR1 and CDR2: MNHNS, SASEGT. The CDR3 extends over 15 amino acids. CDR3 sequence reads: CASSELPGGNSPLHF. CDR3 sequence (DNA): TGTGCCAGCAGTGAACTTCCAGGGGGTAATTCACCCCTCCACTTT.

This chain connects TRBV3-1 (or the pseudogene TRBV3-2) to TRBJ1-1; D is undetermined. Germline CDR1 is LGHDT and CDR2 is YNNKEL (reference sequence). V lost 0 bases to trimming and J lost 1 base, with 15 bases between them. The length of the CDR3 is 17 residues. The CDR3 DNA is TGTGCCAGCAGCCAAGATCGCATGGAAAGGAAGAACACTGAAGCTTTCTTT. As protein: CASSQDRMERKNTEAFF.

The chain uses TRBV6-6 and TRBJ1-4; D uncertain. This CDR3 has 15 residues. Germline V gene lookup returns CDR1 MNHNY and CDR2 SVGAGI (reference sequence). V shed 5 bases and J shed 0 bases, with 10 bases lying between them. The CDR3 sequence is CASSATDATNEKLFF. The CDR3 DNA reads TGTGCCAGCAGTGCCACAGATGCAACTAATGAAAAACTGTTTTTT.

The gene calls are TRBV15 and TRBJ1-2; D gene ambiguous. This CDR3 is 14 amino acids long. V lost 0 bases, J lost 6 bases, and 11 bases lay in between. Germline loops: CDR1 LNHNV, CDR2 YYDKDF (reference sequence). The CDR3, as DNA: TGTGCCACCAGCAGAGACGGGATTGAGGATGGCTACACCTTC. The encoded protein is CATSRDGIEDGYTF. Variable domain in full (rest from reference TRBV15 and TRBJ1-2): DAMVIQNPRYQVTQFGKPVTLSCSQTLNHNVMYWYQQKSSQAPKLLFHYYDKDFNNEADTPDNFQSRRPNTSFCFLDIRSPGLGDTAMYLCATSRDGIEDGYTFGSGTRLTVV.